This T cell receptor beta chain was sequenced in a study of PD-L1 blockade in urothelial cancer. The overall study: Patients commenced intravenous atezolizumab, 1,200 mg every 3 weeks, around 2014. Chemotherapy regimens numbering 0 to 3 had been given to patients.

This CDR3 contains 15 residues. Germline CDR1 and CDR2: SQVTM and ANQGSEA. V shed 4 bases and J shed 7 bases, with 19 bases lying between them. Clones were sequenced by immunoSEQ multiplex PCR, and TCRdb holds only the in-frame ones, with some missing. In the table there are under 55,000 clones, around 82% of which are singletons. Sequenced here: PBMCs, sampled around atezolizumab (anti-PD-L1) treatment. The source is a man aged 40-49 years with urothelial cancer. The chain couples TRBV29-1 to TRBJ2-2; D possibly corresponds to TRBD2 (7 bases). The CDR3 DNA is TGCAGCGTTGGGATAGGGGGGCGCGGGGGCGGGGAGCTGTTTTTT. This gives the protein CSVGIGGRGGGELFF.